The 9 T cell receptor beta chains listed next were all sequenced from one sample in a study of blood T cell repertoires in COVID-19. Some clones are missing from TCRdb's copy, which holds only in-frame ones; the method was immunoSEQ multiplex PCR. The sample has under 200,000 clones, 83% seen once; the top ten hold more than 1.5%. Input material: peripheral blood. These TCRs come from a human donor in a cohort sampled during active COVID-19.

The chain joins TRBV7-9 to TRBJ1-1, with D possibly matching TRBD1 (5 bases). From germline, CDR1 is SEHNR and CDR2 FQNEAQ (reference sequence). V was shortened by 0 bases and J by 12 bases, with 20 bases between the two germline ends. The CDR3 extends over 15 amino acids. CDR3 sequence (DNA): TGTGCCAGCAGCTTAGCGGCGGGGGGGTTTTTTATGTCTTTCTTT. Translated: CASSLAAGGFFMSFF.

CDR3 amino acids: CASSTIPNDYEQYF. The DNA of the CDR3 is TGTGCCAGCAGCACTATTCCGAACGACTACGAGCAGTACTTC. The chain employs TRBV5-6 and TRBJ2-7; no reliable D call. V lost 4 bases, J lost 3 bases, and 14 bases lay in between. This CDR3 contains 14 residues. Germline CDR1 SGHDT, CDR2 YYEEEE.

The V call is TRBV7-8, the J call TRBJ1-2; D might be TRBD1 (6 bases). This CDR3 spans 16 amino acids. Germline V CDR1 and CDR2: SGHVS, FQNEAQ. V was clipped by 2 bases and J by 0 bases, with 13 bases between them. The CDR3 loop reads CASSLQGLGANYGYTF. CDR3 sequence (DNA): TGTGCCAGCAGCTTACAGGGGCTAGGCGCTAACTATGGCTACACCTTC.

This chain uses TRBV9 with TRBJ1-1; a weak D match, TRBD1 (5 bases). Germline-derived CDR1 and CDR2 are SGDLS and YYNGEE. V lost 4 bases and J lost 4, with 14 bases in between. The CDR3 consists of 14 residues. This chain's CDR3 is CASSPGERGTEAFF. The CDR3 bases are TGTGCCAGCAGCCCGGGGGAAAGGGGCACTGAAGCTTTCTTT.

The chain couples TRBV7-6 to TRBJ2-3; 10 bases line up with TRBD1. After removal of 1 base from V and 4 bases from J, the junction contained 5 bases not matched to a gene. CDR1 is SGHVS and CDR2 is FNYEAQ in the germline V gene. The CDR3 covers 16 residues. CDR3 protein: CASSLGTGGNPDTQYF. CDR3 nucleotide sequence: TGTGCCAGCAGCTTAGGGACAGGGGGAAACCCAGATACGCAGTATTTT.

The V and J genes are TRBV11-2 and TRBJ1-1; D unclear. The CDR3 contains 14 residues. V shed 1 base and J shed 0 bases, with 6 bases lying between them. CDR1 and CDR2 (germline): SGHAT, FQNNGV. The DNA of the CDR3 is TGTGCCAGCAGCTTAGCACAGATGAACACTGAAGCTTTCTTT. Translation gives CASSLAQMNTEAFF.

The CDR3 nucleotides read TGTGCCAGCAGTTACTCAGGGGACGAGCAGTACTTC. Translating it yields CASSYSGDEQYF. The chain employs TRBV6-5 and TRBJ2-7, with D tentatively TRBD1 (5 bases). This CDR3 spans 12 amino acids. Trimming removed 0 bases at V and 5 bases at J, with 5 bases between. The germline gives CDR1 MNHEY, CDR2 SVGAGI.

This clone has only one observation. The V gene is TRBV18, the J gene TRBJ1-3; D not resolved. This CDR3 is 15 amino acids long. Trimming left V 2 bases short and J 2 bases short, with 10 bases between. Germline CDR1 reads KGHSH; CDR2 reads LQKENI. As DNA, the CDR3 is TGTGCCAGCTCACCAGTTTCGGGGACTGGAAACACCATATATTTT. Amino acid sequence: CASSPVSGTGNTIYF. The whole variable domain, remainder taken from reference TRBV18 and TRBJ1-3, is NAGVMQNPRHLVRRRGQEARLRCSPMKGHSHVYWYRQLPEEGLKFMVYLQKENIIDESGMPKERFSAEFPKEGPSILRIQQVVRGDSAAYFCASSPVSGTGNTIYFGEGSWLTVV.

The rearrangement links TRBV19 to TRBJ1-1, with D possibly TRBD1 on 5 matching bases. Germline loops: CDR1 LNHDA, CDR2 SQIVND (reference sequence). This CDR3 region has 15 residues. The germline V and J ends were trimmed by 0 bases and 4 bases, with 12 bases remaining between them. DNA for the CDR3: TGTGCCAGTAGTATAGATCCAGGGTTGGGCACTGAAGCTTTCTTT. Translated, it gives CASSIDPGLGTEAFF.